This T cell receptor beta chain was retrieved from a study of identical twins. Germline values: CDR1 SGHAT, CDR2 FQNNGV. The CDR3 is 15 amino acids. J was trimmed by 6 bases and V by 5 bases; bases with no gene match: 12. MiXCR was run by TCRdb on the 5' RACE reads, yielding one entry per CDR3 protein. The table lists 470,000 or so distinct CDR3 sequences, 24% of them singletons, with about 2.7% in the top ten. This sample was also put to use in a study of T cells expressing NK-cell markers.

V and J are TRBV11-2 and TRBJ2-7, with 8 bases aligning to TRBD2. The sequencing sample was made of CD4+ T cells sorted from blood. The TCR sequence derives from a young woman in good health. The chain's CDR3 is CASSRTGGGFGEQYF. The CDR3 nucleotides are TGTGCCAGCAGCCGAACCGGGGGGGGGTTCGGCGAGCAGTACTTC. Full variable domain (outside the CDR3, taken from reference TRBV11-2 and TRBJ2-7): EAGVAQSPRYKIIEKRQSVAFWCNPISGHATLYWYQQILGQGPKLLIQFQNNGVVDDSQLPKDRFSAERLKGVDSTLKIQPAKLEDSAVYLCASSRTGGGFGEQYFGPGTRLTVT.